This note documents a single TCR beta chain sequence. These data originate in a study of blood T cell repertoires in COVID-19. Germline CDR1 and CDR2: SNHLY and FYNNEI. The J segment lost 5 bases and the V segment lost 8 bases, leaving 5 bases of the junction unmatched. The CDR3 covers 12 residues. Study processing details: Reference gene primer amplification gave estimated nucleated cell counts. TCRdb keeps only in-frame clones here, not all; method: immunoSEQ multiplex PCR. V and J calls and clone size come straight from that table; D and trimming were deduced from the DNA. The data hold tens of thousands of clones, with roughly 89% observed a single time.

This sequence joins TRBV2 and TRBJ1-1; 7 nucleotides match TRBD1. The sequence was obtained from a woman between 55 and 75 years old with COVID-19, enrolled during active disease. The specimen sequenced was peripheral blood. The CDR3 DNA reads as TGTGCCAGCTCCAGGGGGTGGACTGAAGCTTTCTTT. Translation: CASSRGWTEAFF.